This entry concerns a single T cell receptor (beta chain). This sample is drawn from a study of blood T cell repertoires in COVID-19. Looking at the study overall: The cDNA or gDNA used as material had been derived from T cells, B-cell-depleted T cells, or PBMCs.

Repertoires were generated with immunoSEQ multiplex PCR, while TCRdb's copy carries only in-frame clones and drops some. This repertoire shows a few hundred thousand clones, approximately 88% found once; its top ten account for 10% to 13%. V shed 5 bases and J shed 6 bases, with 20 bases lying between them. Germline CDR1 SGHAT, CDR2 FQNNGV. The CDR3 covers 15 residues. Sequenced material: PBMCs or T cells enriched from blood (not recorded which). This sequence joins TRBV11-2 and TRBJ2-7; D might be TRBD2 (6 bases). The TCR was taken from a young man with acute COVID-19. In DNA, the CDR3 is TGTGCCAGCAGCGGGGACGGAGGGTTGCGTGGCGAGCAGTACTTC. The encoded protein is CASSGDGGLRGEQYF.